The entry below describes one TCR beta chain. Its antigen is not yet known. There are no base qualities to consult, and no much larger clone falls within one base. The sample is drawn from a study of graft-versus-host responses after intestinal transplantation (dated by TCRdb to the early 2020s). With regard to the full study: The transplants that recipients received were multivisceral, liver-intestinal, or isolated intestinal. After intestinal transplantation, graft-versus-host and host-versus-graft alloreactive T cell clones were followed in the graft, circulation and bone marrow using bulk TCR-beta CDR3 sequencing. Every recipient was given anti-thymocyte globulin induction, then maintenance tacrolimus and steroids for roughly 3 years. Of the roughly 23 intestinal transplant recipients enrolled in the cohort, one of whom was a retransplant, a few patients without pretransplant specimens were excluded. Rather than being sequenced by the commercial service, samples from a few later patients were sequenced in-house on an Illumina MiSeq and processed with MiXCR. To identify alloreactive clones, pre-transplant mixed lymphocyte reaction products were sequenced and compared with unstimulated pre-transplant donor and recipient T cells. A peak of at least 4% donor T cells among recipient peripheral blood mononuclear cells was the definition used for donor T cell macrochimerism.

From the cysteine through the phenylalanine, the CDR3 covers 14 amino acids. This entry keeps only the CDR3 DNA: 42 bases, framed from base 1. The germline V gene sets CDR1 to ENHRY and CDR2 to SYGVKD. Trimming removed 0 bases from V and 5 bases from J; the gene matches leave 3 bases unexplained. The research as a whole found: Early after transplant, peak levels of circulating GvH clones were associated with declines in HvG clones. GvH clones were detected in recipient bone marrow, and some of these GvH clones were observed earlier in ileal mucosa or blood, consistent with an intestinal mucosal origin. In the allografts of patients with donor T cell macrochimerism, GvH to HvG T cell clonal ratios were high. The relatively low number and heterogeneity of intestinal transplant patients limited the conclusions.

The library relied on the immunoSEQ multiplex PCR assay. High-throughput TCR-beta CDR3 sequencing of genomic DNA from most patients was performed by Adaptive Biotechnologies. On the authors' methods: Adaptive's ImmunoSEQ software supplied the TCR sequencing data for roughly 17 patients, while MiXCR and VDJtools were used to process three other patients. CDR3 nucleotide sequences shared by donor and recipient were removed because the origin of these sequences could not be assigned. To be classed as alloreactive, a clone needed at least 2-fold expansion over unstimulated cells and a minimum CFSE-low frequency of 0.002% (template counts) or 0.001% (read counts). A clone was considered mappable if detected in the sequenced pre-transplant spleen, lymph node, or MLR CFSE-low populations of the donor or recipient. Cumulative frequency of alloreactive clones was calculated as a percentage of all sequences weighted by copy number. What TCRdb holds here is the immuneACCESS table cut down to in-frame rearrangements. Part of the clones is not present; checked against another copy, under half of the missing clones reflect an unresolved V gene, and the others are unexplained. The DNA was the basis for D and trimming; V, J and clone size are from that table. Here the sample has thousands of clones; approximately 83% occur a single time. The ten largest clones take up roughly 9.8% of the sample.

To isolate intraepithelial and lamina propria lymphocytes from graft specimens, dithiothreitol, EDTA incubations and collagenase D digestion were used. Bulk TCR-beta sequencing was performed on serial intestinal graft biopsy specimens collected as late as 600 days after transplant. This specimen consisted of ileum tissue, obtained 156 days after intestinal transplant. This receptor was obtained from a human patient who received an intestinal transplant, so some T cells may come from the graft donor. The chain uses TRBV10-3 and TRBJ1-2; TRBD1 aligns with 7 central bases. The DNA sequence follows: TGTGCCATCAGTGAGTCAGGGGGCCGGTATGGCTACACCTTC. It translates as CAISESGGRYGYTF.